These 20 T cell receptor beta chains were all obtained from the same sample, sequenced in a study of cytomegalovirus exposure and HLA in healthy donors. In the PCR, 60 Vbeta and 13 Jbeta primers were used. The protocol was immunoSEQ multiplex PCR, while the TCRdb copy is restricted to in-frame clones and leaves out a portion. The table includes about 160,000 clones, approximately 72% detected once. The source material was PBMCs. These receptors all come from a female donor in good health and CMV-seronegative.

The V call is TRBV19, the J call TRBJ2-7, with 11 nucleotides matching TRBD2. The J segment lost 0 bases and the V segment lost 4 bases, leaving 2 bases of the junction unmatched. The CDR3 extends over 15 amino acids. In germline, CDR1 is LNHDA, CDR2 SQIVND (reference sequence). The CDR3 nucleotides are TGTGCCAGTAGTACTACTAGCGGGAGCTCCTACGAGCAGTACTTC. Protein sequence: CASSTTSGSSYEQYF. Full variable domain (remainder filled in from reference TRBV19 and TRBJ2-7): DGGITQSPKYLFRKEGQNVTLSCEQNLNHDAMYWYRQDPGQGLRLIYYSQIVNDFQKGDIAEGYSVSREKKESFPLTVTSAQKNPTAFYLCASSTTSGSSYEQYFGPGTRLTVT.

The chain is built from TRBV19 and TRBJ1-2; TRBD1 agrees at 7 bases. This CDR3 spans 16 amino acids. With 7 bases clipped from V and 1 base from J, the junction kept 12 bases outside the gene matches. Germline CDR1 and CDR2: LNHDA and SQIVND (reference sequence). As DNA, the CDR3 is TGTGCCAGTATCCCCGAGGTGAGGGGGCATAACTATGGCTACACCTTC. Translating gives CASIPEVRGHNYGYTF. Combining the CDR3 with reference TRBV19 and TRBJ1-2 gives the whole variable domain DGGITQSPKYLFRKEGQNVTLSCEQNLNHDAMYWYRQDPGQGLRLIYYSQIVNDFQKGDIAEGYSVSREKKESFPLTVTSAQKNPTAFYLCASIPEVRGHNYGYTFGSGTRLTVV.

CDR3 DNA sequence: TGCGCCAGCAGCCCTGGAGGGTCAGAGACCCAGTACTTC. Translation: CASSPGGSETQYF. The gene calls are TRBV4-1 and TRBJ2-5; D might be TRBD2 (6 bases). The CDR3 is 13 residues long. V lost 4 bases and J lost 4, with 10 bases in between. Germline assignment: CDR1 MGHRA and CDR2 YSYEKL.

The gene calls are TRBV7-2 and TRBJ2-7; weak D call: TRBD1 (5 bases). The CDR3 contains 14 residues. V was shortened by 1 base and J by 5 bases, with 12 bases between the two germline ends. CDR1 and CDR2 (germline): SGHTA, FQGNSA. The CDR3 spells CASSLGQGWNEQYF. CDR3 coding DNA: TGTGCCAGCAGCTTAGGGCAGGGCTGGAACGAGCAGTACTTC. The full variable domain, rest sourced from reference TRBV7-2 and TRBJ2-7, is GAGVSQSPSNKVTEKGKDVELRCDPISGHTALYWYRQSLGQGLEFLIYFQGNSAPDKSGLPSDRFSAERTGGSVSTLTIQRTQQEDSAVYLCASSLGQGWNEQYFGPGTRLTVT.

Here the CDR3 reads CASSFLDRVSEAFF. CDR3 in DNA: TGTGCCAGCAGTTTCCTGGACAGAGTCTCTGAAGCTTTCTTT. The chain links TRBV27 to TRBJ1-1; TRBD1 might be the D (6 bases). This CDR3 comprises 14 residues. The V gene's germline CDR1 is MNHEY and CDR2 SMNVEV (reference sequence). V lost 3 bases to trimming and J lost 6 bases, with 14 bases between them.

The rearrangement uses TRBV10-3 and TRBJ1-1; no firm D call. This CDR3 contains 11 residues. Germline-derived CDR1 and CDR2 are ENHRY and SYGVKD. The V and J ends lost 3 bases and 4 bases respectively, with 3 bases between them. The CDR3 is CAISDRTEAFF. The DNA of the CDR3 is TGTGCCATCAGTGATCGCACTGAAGCTTTCTTT.

The chain carries TRBV19 and TRBJ1-5, with 7 bases aligning to TRBD1. Germline-derived CDR1 and CDR2 are LNHDA and SQIVND (reference sequence). This CDR3 has 15 residues. With 6 bases clipped from V and 2 bases from J, the junction kept 7 bases outside the gene matches. This CDR3 is CASSRLQGGNQPQHF. The CDR3, as DNA: TGTGCCAGTAGCCGACTTCAGGGGGGCAATCAGCCCCAGCATTTT.

The CDR3 coding sequence is TGTGCCAGCAGCTTAGCTGGGGGCGGCGGCTATGGCTACACCTTC. It translates to CASSLAGGGGYGYTF. The V gene is TRBV7-9, the J gene TRBJ1-2; D might be TRBD1 (6 bases). In germline, CDR1 is SEHNR, CDR2 FQNEAQ (reference sequence). This CDR3 is built from 15 residues. With 0 bases removed from V and 4 bases from J, the gap between germline ends came to 12 bases.

DNA for the CDR3: TGTGCCAGCAGGACTAGCGGGAGTCGGGCAGATACGCAGTATTTT. It encodes CASRTSGSRADTQYF. The chain joins TRBV2 to TRBJ2-3, with TRBD2 matching 12 bases. Germline V CDR1 and CDR2: SNHLY, FYNNEI. V shed 6 bases and J 4 bases; nucleotides not matched to a gene: 5. The CDR3 is 15 amino acids.

This chain uses TRBV28 with TRBJ1-1; the D gene is possibly TRBD1 (5 bases). With 6 bases removed from V and 1 base from J, the gap between germline ends came to 6 bases. Germline CDR1 MDHEN, CDR2 SYDVKM. CDR3 length: 12 amino acids. CDR3 sequence: CASRTGNTEAFF. The CDR3 DNA sequence: TGTGCCAGCAGAACAGGGAACACTGAAGCTTTCTTT.

This clone was picked up a small number of times. The chain recombines TRBV5-1 with TRBJ2-7; 7 bases map to TRBD1. CDR1 is SGHRS, CDR2 YFSETQ, per germline. V shed 0 bases and J 2 bases; nucleotides not matched to a gene: 5. The CDR3 totals 15 residues. The CDR3 loop reads CASSLEGQAAYEQYF. The CDR3 coding sequence is TGCGCCAGCAGCTTGGAAGGACAGGCCGCCTACGAGCAGTACTTC.

J is TRBJ1-1 and V is TRBV5-6; weak D call: TRBD1 (5 bases). V lost 3 bases to trimming and J lost 2 bases, with 14 bases between them. Germline CDR1 reads SGHDT; CDR2 reads YYEEEE. The CDR3 sequence is 15 residues long. CDR3 DNA: TGTGCCAGCAGCTCTGGGGGGGTGGTAAACACTGAAGCTTTCTTT. This translates into CASSSGGVVNTEAFF.

This chain links TRBV4-1 with TRBJ2-3; D remains unclear. The V gene lost 4 bases and the J gene lost 3 bases, with 14 bases spanning the gap. CDR3 size: 15 residues. From germline, CDR1 is MGHRA and CDR2 YSYEKL. The CDR3 sequence: CASSRAQTGTDTQYF. In nucleotides, the CDR3 is TGCGCCAGCAGCCGGGCCCAAACTGGGACAGATACGCAGTATTTT.

The chain uses TRBV19 and TRBJ2-1, with 10 positions matching TRBD2. Germline CDR1 LNHDA, CDR2 SQIVND (reference sequence). V gave up 6 bases and J gave up 1 base; unmatched junction bases: 3. The CDR3 is 15 residues long. The DNA of the CDR3 is TGTGCCAGTAGATTAGCGGGGGGATCCTACAATGAGCAGTTCTTC. As protein: CASRLAGGSYNEQFF.

This chain links TRBV9 with TRBJ2-7, with D possibly matching TRBD1 (6 bases). CDR1 and CDR2 (germline): SGDLS, YYNGEE. The CDR3 consists of 17 residues. Trimming left V 2 bases short and J 4 bases short, with 22 bases between. The CDR3 spells CASSVGRGTGQSYEQYF. The CDR3, as DNA: TGTGCCAGCAGCGTTGGGAGAGGAACGGGACAATCATACGAGCAGTACTTC.

The CDR3 reads CASAPSTGGFTEAFF. In DNA, the CDR3 is TGTGCCAGTGCGCCCTCGACAGGGGGCTTCACTGAAGCTTTCTTT. This rearrangement joins TRBV19 to TRBJ1-1; the match to TRBD1 covers 10 bases. The CDR3 is 15 amino acids. The germline gives CDR1 LNHDA, CDR2 SQIVND (reference sequence). The V and J ends lost 8 bases and 4 bases, in that order; junction bases with no gene match: 10.

This chain connects TRBV5-1 to TRBJ1-2; 9 positions match TRBD1. The germline V gene encodes CDR1 SGHRS and CDR2 YFSETQ. V shed 6 bases and J 5 bases; nucleotides not matched to a gene: 8. CDR3 length: 14 residues. The CDR3 reads CASKTGQGEYGYTF. The CDR3 DNA sequence: TGCGCCAGCAAAACGGGACAGGGTGAATATGGCTACACCTTC.

This clone appeared once. This chain joins TRBV27 and TRBJ2-1; D is unclear. The CDR3 covers 19 residues. The germline V gene has CDR1 MNHEY and CDR2 SMNVEV (reference sequence). Between the trimmed V and J ends, which lost 6 bases and 4 bases, there was a span of 28 bases. CDR3: CASSLLGDSLRRNYNEQFF. In nucleotides, the CDR3 is TGTGCCAGCAGCCTCCTAGGAGACTCACTCCGACGGAATTACAATGAGCAGTTCTTC.

The chain carries TRBV6-4 and TRBJ2-2; TRBD2 aligns across 14 bases. The germline CDR1 and CDR2 sequences are MRHNA and SNTAGT. This CDR3 has 15 residues. The V gene end was trimmed by 7 bases and the J gene end by 7 bases; junction bases not matched to a gene: 5. CDR3 sequence (DNA): TGTGCCAGCAATGGACTAGCGGGAGGAGTCGGGGAGCTGTTTTTT. Translating it yields CASNGLAGGVGELFF.

CDR3 in amino acids: CASSPGQGADEKLFF. In DNA, the CDR3 is TGTGCCAGCAGCCCGGGTCAGGGCGCAGACGAAAAACTGTTTTTT. The J gene is TRBJ1-4, the V gene TRBV5-8, with D perhaps matching TRBD1 (5 bases). Germline V gene sequence: CDR1 SGHTS, CDR2 YDEGEE. The CDR3 consists of 15 residues. Trimming left V 4 bases short and J 8 bases short, with 18 bases between.